The present TCR beta chain was sequenced within a study of CXCR3-negative and CXCR3-positive naive CD8 T cells. The CDR3 is 14 residues long. CDR1 is LGHNA, CDR2 YNFKEQ, per germline. As regards this clonotype: As yet, its antigen is unknown.

Researchers prepared the TRB cDNA libraries using 5' RACE with UMI labels. TCRdb re-analyzed the 5' RACE reads; it lists each CDR3 protein once, without DNA. This sample's table reports 130,000 or so distinct CDR3 sequences. CD45RO-CCR7+CD27+CD95- cells counted as naive CD8+ T cells. Study outcomes and limitations: TRBV-TRBJ usage was similar across naive CXCR3 subsets but distinct in memory cells. Naive subsets displayed similar surface CD5, and TCR strength was inferred from TRB CDR3 properties.

The sequenced material came from naive CXCR3- CD8+ T cells from blood. Subset here: CD45RO-CCR7+CD27+CD95- naive CD8+ T cells lacking CXCR3 (TNR3-). The gene calls are TRBV4-2 and TRBJ2-1. This clonotype was sampled from a human donor in good health. Some clones in this sample may be carry-over from other donors' samples. The CDR3 region is CASSQDVGWDEQFF.